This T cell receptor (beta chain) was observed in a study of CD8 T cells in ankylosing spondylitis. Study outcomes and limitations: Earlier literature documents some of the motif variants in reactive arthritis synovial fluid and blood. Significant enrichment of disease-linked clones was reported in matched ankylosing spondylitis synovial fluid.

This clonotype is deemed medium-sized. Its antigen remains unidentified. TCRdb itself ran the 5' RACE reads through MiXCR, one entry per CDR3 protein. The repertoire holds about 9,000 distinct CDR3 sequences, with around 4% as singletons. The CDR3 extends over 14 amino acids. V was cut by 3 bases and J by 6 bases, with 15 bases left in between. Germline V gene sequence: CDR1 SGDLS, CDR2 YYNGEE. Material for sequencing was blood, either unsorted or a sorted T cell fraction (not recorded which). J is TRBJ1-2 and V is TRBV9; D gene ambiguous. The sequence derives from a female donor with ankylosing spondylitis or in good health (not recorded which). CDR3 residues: CASSADWGIDGYTF. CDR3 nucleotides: TGTGCCAGCAGCGCTGATTGGGGAATCGATGGCTACACCTTC.